This is a list of T cell receptor beta chains from one sample in a study of regulatory T cells in long-lasting Graves disease. Each CDR3 protein is one row after TCRdb ran MiXCR on the multiplex PCR reads. The sample gives 300,000 to 400,000 distinct CDR3 sequences, 16% of which show up once; about 32% is in the top ten. A further study also used this sample, focusing on T cells in Graves' hyperthyroidism and ophthalmopathy.

The starting material was peripheral blood mononuclear cells (PBMCs), obtained at new diagnosis, from a patient treated with antithyroid drugs. These receptors all come from a man aged 40-55 years with Graves disease. Both conserved end residues are part of each CDR3. A D gene is named only where the DNA matches it firmly. A clone size is listed for some rows: how often the clone was seen (once, few, many), or a class if it is expanded.

TGTGCCAGCAGCGTAGCTAATTATGTGCCTTCAGGCCCAGATACGCAGTATTTT CASSVANYVPSGPDTQYF TRBJ2-3 18 . . TRBV7-2
TGTGCCAGCATACCTGGCGGGGAGGAAATCTACGAGCAGTACTTC CASIPGGEEIYEQYF TRBJ2-7 15 many . TRBV28
TGTGCCAGCAGCCCCGACAGAATCTATGGCTACACCTTC CASSPDRIYGYTF TRBJ1-2 13 . . TRBV7-2
TGTGCCAGCAGCCCTATGACGGACAGCTCAACTGAAGCTTTCTTT CASSPMTDSSTEAFF TRBJ1-1 15 . . TRBV7-9
TGTGCCAGCAGTGAGGCGCTAGCGGGGGGAGTATACAATGAGCAGTTCTTC CASSEALAGGVYNEQFF TRBJ2-1 17 many TRBD2 TRBV6-1
TGTGCCAGCAGGGCAACGGGGGGGCGGACCCAGTACTTC CASRATGGRTQYF TRBJ2-5 13 many TRBD2 TRBV28
TGTGCCAGCTCACCGAGACAGGGGCCATACAATGAGCAGTTCTTC CASSPRQGPYNEQFF TRBJ2-1 15 . TRBD1 TRBV18
TGTGCCAGCAGTTTACGGGACGTCTGGTCCCCCTACGAGCAGTACTTC CASSLRDVWSPYEQYF TRBJ2-7 16 many . TRBV12-3/TRBV12-4
TGTGCCAGCAGCGTATCAGGGAGCTCCTACAATGAGCAGTTCTTC CASSVSGSSYNEQFF TRBJ2-1 15 . . TRBV9
TGTGCCAGCAGTTCGCCCGGGACAGGGCCTTCACCCCTCCACTTT CASSSPGTGPSPLHF TRBJ1-6 15 many TRBD1 TRBV28
TGCGCCAGCAGCTTCGGGACTCTCCTGGAGGAGCAGTACTTC CASSFGTLLEEQYF TRBJ2-7 14 few . TRBV5-1
TGTGCCAGCAGTGAAATGGGGGGTTCTGGAAACACCATATATTTT CASSEMGGSGNTIYF TRBJ1-3 15 many . TRBV2
TGTGCCAGCAGCTCGACCCCGGGACAGGGGTCCTACGAGCAGTACTTC CASSSTPGQGSYEQYF TRBJ2-7 16 few TRBD1 TRBV11-2
TGTGCCACCGACTCACCGGGACAGAAAAACATTCAGTACTTC CATDSPGQKNIQYF TRBJ2-4 14 few TRBD1 TRBV28
TGTGCCAGCAGTGAATGGCGCTCTGGAAACACCATATATTTT CASSEWRSGNTIYF TRBJ1-3 14 many . TRBV2
TGTGCCAGCAGTTACGAAGGGCTAGCGGGGGTGGTCGATGAGCAGTTCTTC CASSYEGLAGVVDEQFF TRBJ2-1 17 many TRBD2 TRBV6-2/TRBV6-3
TGTGCCAGCAGCCCCCGGGACAGACGGGAGACCCAGTACTTC CASSPRDRRETQYF TRBJ2-5 14 many TRBD1 TRBV5-5
TGTGCCAGTAGTAAGGGACTAGCGGGTCGCACAGATACGCAGTATTTT CASSKGLAGRTDTQYF TRBJ2-3 16 . TRBD2 TRBV19
TGTGCCAGCAGTTTGAAGGCCCTCTGGGGTAGCGGGCGCAAGGTGCGCGGGGTTGAGCAGTTCTTC CASSLKALWGSGRKVRGVEQFF TRBJ2-1 22 . TRBD2 TRBV27
TGTGCCAGCAGCAGACGGGGGTCTGGAAACACCATATATTTT CASSRRGSGNTIYF TRBJ1-3 14 many . TRBV7-9
TGCAGCGTCACCGGGACAGGGGGATTGTACACTGAAGCTTTCTTT CSVTGTGGLYTEAFF TRBJ1-1 15 . TRBD1 TRBV29-1
TGTGCCAGCACCAGCGGGACAAAGAGTCACTATGGCTACACCTTC CASTSGTKSHYGYTF TRBJ1-2 15 . . TRBV12-3/TRBV12-4
TGTGCCAGCAGTTTATCAACCGGAATAGCGGGGCGCCCCTACGAGCAGTACTTC CASSLSTGIAGRPYEQYF TRBJ2-7 18 . TRBD2 TRBV27
TGTGCCAGCAGCCGTGGGGGGGGGTCGGCGGAGTTCTTC CASSRGGGSAEFF TRBJ2-1 13 . TRBD2 TRBV3-1
TGCGCCAGCAGCCAAGATTCAGGGTACCCCTACGAGCAGTACTTC CASSQDSGYPYEQYF TRBJ2-7 15 many . TRBV4-1
TGTGCCAGCACCAAGGGGTTCCCCGGAAACACCATATATTTT CASTKGFPGNTIYF TRBJ1-3 14 many . TRBV12-3/TRBV12-4
TGTGCCAGCAGTTACGTCGGCGGTCCCTACGAGCAGTACTTC CASSYVGGPYEQYF TRBJ2-7 14 many . TRBV6-2/TRBV6-3
TGTGCCAGCAGCGTAGATAGGGGATTTGGCACTGAAGCTTTCTTT CASSVDRGFGTEAFF TRBJ1-1 15 once . TRBV9
TGCGCCAGCAGCCGAACAGGGGACACTGAAGCTTTCTTT CASSRTGDTEAFF TRBJ1-1 13 many TRBD1 TRBV5-1
TGCGCCAGCAGACGCTGGACAGGGGATCAGAACACTGAAGCTTTCTTT CASRRWTGDQNTEAFF TRBJ1-1 16 . TRBD1 TRBV4-1
TGTGCCATCAGCCGACAGGGGCCGGAGACCCAGTACTTC CAISRQGPETQYF TRBJ2-5 13 . TRBD1 TRBV10-3
TGCAGTGCTAGAGATCCCATTTCGCCAGGGCTCTATGGCTACACCTTC CSARDPISPGLYGYTF TRBJ1-2 16 few . TRBV20-1
TGTGCCAGACGACGATACCCGGGTTCTATGTACAATGAGCAGTTCTTC CARRRYPGSMYNEQFF TRBJ2-1 16 many . TRBV2
TGTGCCAGCAGAGGGTTGCGGGGGGCTGTCAACGAGCAGTACTTC CASRGLRGAVNEQYF TRBJ2-7 15 many TRBD2 TRBV11-2
TGCAGTGCTAGGGCCTATTCCTACAATGAGCAGTTCTTC CSARAYSYNEQFF TRBJ2-1 13 . . TRBV20-1
TGTGCCAGTAGTAAAGACAGGGTCGGGGAGACCCAGTACTTC CASSKDRVGETQYF TRBJ2-5 14 . TRBD1 TRBV19
TGTGCCAGCGCCTACCGGGACAGCAATCAGCCCCAGCATTTT CASAYRDSNQPQHF TRBJ1-5 14 many . TRBV6-2/TRBV6-3
TGTGCCAGCAGCTTCCGCCGACTAGCGGGGGGTCCCTACGAGCAGTACTTC CASSFRRLAGGPYEQYF TRBJ2-7 17 . TRBD2 TRBV7-2
TGTGCCAGCAGTGGGAAGGAGACAGGGAACTATGGCTACACCTTC CASSGKETGNYGYTF TRBJ1-2 15 . TRBD1 TRBV6-1
TGTGCCAGCAGCACGCGACAGGCCACCGGGGAGCTGTTTTTT CASSTRQATGELFF TRBJ2-2 14 many . TRBV7-8
TGTGCCAGCAGCTTGGGGGCAGGGGCCCACGAGCAGTACTTC CASSLGAGAHEQYF TRBJ2-7 14 many . TRBV7-2
TGTGCCAGCAGTTTCGGGGGCGCTCCCGGGGAGCTGTTTTTT CASSFGGAPGELFF TRBJ2-2 14 few . TRBV28
TGTGCCAGCAGGCAGGGAGGAGGGGCCGGGGAGCTGTTTTTT CASRQGGGAGELFF TRBJ2-2 14 many . TRBV2
TGCAGTGCTAGAAGCCGGATTTTGGGGGAGCTGTTTTTT CSARSRILGELFF TRBJ2-2 13 . . TRBV20-1
TGTGCCACCAGTGATTTAAAGAGGGTGAAGCAGTACTTC CATSDLKRVKQYF TRBJ2-7 13 many . TRBV24-1
TGTGCCAGCAGCACGTGGACAGGGGGGAACGAGCAGTACTTC CASSTWTGGNEQYF TRBJ2-7 14 . TRBD1 TRBV7-6
TGTGCCAGCAGCCCCATGAACGGGGGTGTCTACGAGCAGTACTTC CASSPMNGGVYEQYF TRBJ2-7 15 few . TRBV9
TGCGCCAGCAGCCATCGACAGGGAGGCGGAAACACCATATATTTT CASSHRQGGGNTIYF TRBJ1-3 15 . TRBD1 TRBV4-1